A single sample gave rise to the 17 T cell receptor beta chains below, sequenced in a study of T cell repertoires in cytomegalovirus infection (dated by TCRdb to about 2019). The run used an Illumina HiSeq 1500. Starting from the raw public reads, TCRdb applied fastp trimming at Q25, assembled clones with MiXCR and retained in-frame beta chains. Each CDR3 protein appears once, grouped with its most common genes and DNA. The sample table records just over 450,000 distinct CDR3 sequences; under 55% of these occur just once. The ten largest clones capture 40% to 50% of the sample. No antigen has been assigned to these receptors. Interpreted using the paper, the treatment or condition label stands for: in vitro stimulation with specific CMV peptide epitopes to enrich CMV-specific T cells. This material consisted of cultured PBMCs, taken from culture after CMV antigen stimulation. The receptors were sampled from a human donor in good health (CMV status not recorded). Some clones in this sample may be carry-over from other donors' samples.

This clonotype was found many times. This rearrangement joins TRBV7-2 to TRBJ2-3; D possibly uses TRBD1 or TRBD2 (5 bases each). V lost 5 bases and J 2 bases, leaving 14 bases between the germline ends. From germline, CDR1 is SGHTA and CDR2 FQGNSA. CDR3 size: 15 residues. The CDR3 region has the DNA TGTGCCAGCAGCCCGACCGGGACGGACACAGATACGCAGTATTTT. Translated: CASSPTGTDTDTQYF. Filled out from reference TRBV7-2 and TRBJ2-3, the complete variable domain reads GAGVSQSPSNKVTEKGKDVELRCDPISGHTALYWYRQSLGQGLEFLIYFQGNSAPDKSGLPSDRFSAERTGGSVSTLTIQRTQQEDSAVYLCASSPTGTDTDTQYFGPGTRLTVL.

This clonotype was observed a single time. The genes are TRBV20-1 and TRBJ2-1; 7 positions agree with TRBD2. This CDR3 is built from 15 residues. J was trimmed by 4 bases and V by 1 base; bases with no gene match: 7. The germline V gene has CDR1 DFQATT and CDR2 SNEGSKA (reference sequence). The CDR3: CSARAPLATYNEQFF. CDR3 bases: TGCAGTGCTAGAGCTCCACTAGCGACATACAATGAGCAGTTCTTC.

The CDR3 spells CASRPRDRVGEAFF. In DNA form, the CDR3 reads TGTGCCAGCAGGCCCCGGGACAGGGTGGGTGAAGCTTTCTTT. This chain uses TRBV6-5 with TRBJ1-1; 9 bases are a match to TRBD1. The V gene end was trimmed by 6 bases and the J gene end by 7 bases; junction bases not matched to a gene: 9. The CDR3 is 14 residues long. Germline assignment: CDR1 MNHEY and CDR2 SVGAGI.

The chain has TRBV19 and TRBJ1-1; maybe TRBD1 (5 bases). V lost 3 bases and J 6 bases, leaving 11 bases between the germline ends. Germline CDR1 is LNHDA and CDR2 is SQIVND (reference sequence). There are 13 residues in the CDR3. CDR3 region: CASSIDQGAEAFF. The CDR3 DNA sequence: TGTGCCAGTAGTATTGATCAAGGGGCTGAAGCTTTCTTT.

The genes are TRBV7-2 and TRBJ2-7; 10 nucleotides line up with TRBD1. CDR3 length: 18 residues. The ends lost 3 bases at V and 3 bases at J; junction bases unmatched: 14. CDR1 is SGHTA and CDR2 is FQGNSA in the germline V gene. The CDR3 reads CASSFLGGGTGAIYEQYF. The CDR3 DNA reads as TGTGCCAGCAGCTTTCTCGGGGGTGGGACAGGGGCGATCTACGAGCAGTACTTC.

The chain has TRBV12-3 or TRBV12-4 and TRBJ2-5; a possible D gene is TRBD1 (5 bases). This CDR3 contains 13 residues. Trimming stripped 6 bases from V and 5 bases from J, with 13 bases between. The CDR3 spells CASRRQSVETQYF. As DNA, the CDR3 is TGTGCCAGCAGGAGACAGTCCGTTGAGACCCAGTACTTC.

The sample holds many counts of this clonotype. The genes are TRBV7-2 and TRBJ2-7; D possibly corresponds to TRBD1 (6 bases). Germline V gene sequence: CDR1 SGHTA, CDR2 FQGNSA. With 0 bases removed from V and 0 bases from J, the gap between germline ends came to 15 bases. CDR3 length: 17 amino acids. The CDR3: CASSLAVLSGDSYEQYF. Written as DNA, the CDR3 is TGTGCCAGCAGCTTAGCGGTTCTATCAGGGGACTCCTACGAGCAGTACTTC.

This clonotype was detected ten times or more. This rearrangement joins TRBV6-1 to TRBJ2-3; D gene uncertain. V gave up 10 bases and J gave up 1 base, with 18 bases separating them. This CDR3 spans 15 amino acids. Germline V lookup: CDR1 MNHNS, CDR2 SASEGT. CDR3 in amino acids: CATQKGTVGTDTQYF. The CDR3 DNA is TGTGCCACCCAAAAGGGAACAGTGGGCACAGATACGCAGTATTTT.

This chain joins TRBV7-2 and TRBJ2-1; perhaps TRBD2 as D (6 bases). The CDR3 has 15 residues. Germline V gene lookup returns CDR1 SGHTA and CDR2 FQGNSA. V lost 3 bases and J lost 4, with 13 bases in between. In DNA form, the CDR3 reads TGTGCCAGCAGCTTGATGGCGGGATCGTACAATGAGCAGTTCTTC. Translating it yields CASSLMAGSYNEQFF.

The V and J genes are TRBV7-9 and TRBJ2-1; 9 bases are a match to TRBD2. V gave up 3 bases and J gave up 3 bases; unmatched junction bases: 6. The CDR3 sequence is 16 residues long. Germline V gene data show CDR1 as SEHNR and CDR2 as FQNEAQ (reference sequence). The chain's CDR3 is CASSLAGGLNYNEQFF. The DNA of the CDR3 is TGTGCCAGCAGCTTGGCGGGAGGGCTTAACTACAATGAGCAGTTCTTC.

This clonotype turned up a few times. The J gene is TRBJ2-5, the V gene TRBV12-3 or TRBV12-4; D perhaps matches TRBD1 (5 bases). The CDR3 is 13 amino acids. The V end was cut by 5 bases, the J end by 3 bases, with 10 bases between. The CDR3 reads CASSPWGEETQYF. The CDR3 nucleotides are TGTGCCAGCAGTCCCTGGGGCGAAGAGACCCAGTACTTC.

This clonotype was detected a few times. The gene calls are TRBV6-5 and TRBJ2-3; 9 nucleotides match TRBD2. CDR3 length equals 16 residues. The germline V gene has CDR1 MNHEY and CDR2 SVGAGI. V trimming: 4 bases; J trimming: 3 bases; junction bases outside the gene matches: 8. This chain's CDR3 is CASSSYGAGGTDTQYF. CDR3 DNA: TGTGCCAGCAGTTCCTATGGGGCGGGGGGGACAGATACGCAGTATTTT.

This clonotype was counted between two and nine times. DNA of the CDR3: TGTGCCAGCAGCGGTGGGGGGGAAGTCTACAATGAGCAGTTCTTC. It is translated as CASSGGGEVYNEQFF. This chain joins TRBV7-9 and TRBJ2-1; 7 bases line up with TRBD2. The CDR3 extends over 15 amino acids. The germline gives CDR1 SEHNR, CDR2 FQNEAQ (reference sequence). Trimming removed 5 bases from V and 3 bases from J; junction bases left unmatched: 7.

Only a few counts were recorded for this clonotype. The chain employs TRBV12-5 and TRBJ2-7, with 8 positions matching TRBD1. Unmatched junction bases numbered 20, after V lost 0 bases and J lost 4 bases. This CDR3 region has 20 residues. Germline CDR1 LGHNT, CDR2 FRNRAP. The CDR3 nucleotides read TGTGCTAGTGGTTTGGTGCTATGGACAGGGAAACATTTCGGGGGTTACGAGCAGTACTTC. Translation: CASGLVLWTGKHFGGYEQYF. Based on the CDR3 plus reference TRBV12-5 and TRBJ2-7, the full variable domain is DARVTQTPRHKVTEMGQEVTMRCQPILGHNTVFWYRQTMMQGLELLAYFRNRAPLDDSGMPKDRFSAEMPDATLATLKIQPSEPRDSAVYFCASGLVLWTGKHFGGYEQYFGPGTRLTVT.

This clonotype appeared a few times. The V call is TRBV7-2, the J call TRBJ2-7, with TRBD1 as a possible D gene (5 bases). Trimming took off 5 bases at V and 7 bases at J, with 15 bases between the two ends. The CDR3 loop spans 13 amino acids. Germline values: CDR1 SGHTA, CDR2 FQGNSA. CDR3 nucleotide sequence: TGTGCCAGCAGCCAGTCCCCAGGGCCAGAGCAGTACTTC. Its protein is CASSQSPGPEQYF.

The V gene is TRBV10-3, the J gene TRBJ2-2, with 7 bases aligning to TRBD1. The junction had 1 base not matched to a gene; V was cut back by 5 bases and J by 4 bases. This CDR3 is 13 amino acids long. Germline-derived CDR1 and CDR2 are ENHRY and SYGVKD. CDR3 loop: CAISTGVTGELFF. In nucleotides, the CDR3 is TGTGCCATCAGTACAGGGGTCACCGGGGAGCTGTTTTTT.

The V gene is TRBV20-1, the J gene TRBJ1-1; unclear D gene. The CDR3 runs 16 residues. CDR1 DFQATT and CDR2 SNEGSKA come from the germline V gene (reference sequence). V shed 0 bases and J shed 0 bases, with 14 bases lying between them. This CDR3 is CSARDARGGMNTEAFF. In nucleotides, the CDR3 is TGCAGTGCTAGAGATGCCCGGGGAGGGATGAACACTGAAGCTTTCTTT.